This T cell receptor (beta chain) was documented in a study of cytomegalovirus exposure and HLA in healthy donors. Study information: Falling in the Caucasian-associated ancestry cluster were less than 85% of under 450 genotyped donors. Study outcomes and limitations: Investigators reported 150 to 200 TCR beta chains as tied to cytomegalovirus. What TCR beta sequences reportedly achieved was accurate prediction of HLA-A and HLA-B alleles in most subjects.

A multiplex PCR was run with 60 Vbeta primers and 13 Jbeta primers. Some clones are missing from TCRdb's copy, which holds only in-frame ones; the method was immunoSEQ multiplex PCR. The sample has 65,000 to 85,000 clones. Germline V gene sequence: CDR1 SEHNR, CDR2 FQNEAQ (reference sequence). Trimming cost V 3 bases and J 9 bases, with 8 bases left between them. The CDR3 is made up of 11 amino acids. Notes on this clone: Its target is not known.

This chain links TRBV7-9 with TRBJ1-1, with D uncertain. The sequenced material came from PBMCs. This receptor was identified in a female donor in good health and CMV-seropositive. CDR3 loop: CASSLDYKAFF. CDR3 nucleotide sequence: TGTGCCAGCAGCTTGGACTATAAAGCTTTCTTT.